The 26 T cell receptor beta chains listed next were all sequenced from one sample in a study of shared clonotypes between healthy human individuals. As defined, naive CD8 cells were CD45RO-negative and positively selected for CCR7, with terminally differentiated effector memory CD45RA+ cells excluded. The protocol was immunoSEQ multiplex PCR, while the TCRdb copy is restricted to in-frame clones and leaves out a portion. The data show approximately 2,000,000 clones, 93% seen once. Material: naive CD8+ T cells from PBMCs. These receptors originate from a man between 18 and 29 years old in good health. Some clones in this sample may be carry-over from other donors' samples.

In its sample, this clone was seen once. CDR3 sequence: CASSPGPHQETQYF. DNA of the CDR3: TGCGCCAGCAGCCCAGGCCCCCACCAAGAGACCCAGTACTTC. V gene TRBV4-1 combines with J gene TRBJ2-5; D is unclear. V gave up 4 bases and J gave up 0 bases, with 9 bases separating them. This CDR3 contains 14 residues. Per the germline V gene, CDR1 is MGHRA and CDR2 is YSYEKL.

The chain has TRBV2 and TRBJ2-3; D uncertain. The CDR3 is made up of 18 amino acids. Trimming cost V 4 bases and J 0 bases, with 20 bases left between them. Germline-derived CDR1 and CDR2 are SNHLY and FYNNEI. CDR3 nucleotide sequence: TGTGCCAGCAGTGGGGTGGGCCAATCCCTTTCTAGCACAGATACGCAGTATTTT. Translating gives CASSGVGQSLSSTDTQYF.

The chain carries TRBV29-1 and TRBJ2-6, with TRBD1 matching 10 bases. The CDR3 is 16 amino acids. V gave up 4 bases and J gave up 2 bases; unmatched junction bases: 5. Per the germline V gene, CDR1 is SQVTM and CDR2 is ANQGSEA. The CDR3 DNA reads as TGCAGCGTTGTAGGGACAGGGGATCCTGGGGCCAACGTCCTGACTTTC. As protein: CSVVGTGDPGANVLTF.

The genes are TRBV27 and TRBJ2-5; 10 bases are a match to TRBD2. In germline, CDR1 is MNHEY, CDR2 SMNVEV (reference sequence). This CDR3 comprises 18 residues. The V segment lost 5 bases and the J segment 2 bases; nucleotides outside the gene matches: 14. The CDR3 is CASSLRLPGLALQETQYF. The DNA for the CDR3 is TGTGCCAGCAGTCTCCGCTTGCCGGGACTAGCGCTTCAAGAGACCCAGTACTTC.

The chain links TRBV2 to TRBJ1-4; TRBD1 agrees at 9 bases. Trimming removed 7 bases from V and 2 bases from J; junction bases left unmatched: 11. The CDR3 spans 17 residues. The germline gives CDR1 SNHLY, CDR2 FYNNEI. The CDR3 sequence is CASIRDRAFATNEKLFF. CDR3 nucleotides: TGTGCCAGCATTAGGGACAGGGCTTTCGCGACTAATGAAAAACTGTTTTTT.

V is TRBV9 and J is TRBJ2-1, with a weak D call TRBD1 (6 bases). Germline CDR1 reads SGDLS; CDR2 reads YYNGEE. CDR3 length: 17 amino acids. V was cut by 1 base and J by 0 bases, with 14 bases left in between. The DNA for the CDR3 is TGTGCCAGCAGCGTATCCTCGGCACAGGGCTCCTACAATGAGCAGTTCTTC. Translation gives CASSVSSAQGSYNEQFF.

This chain joins TRBV19 and TRBJ2-1; 8 bases line up with TRBD1. V gave up 3 bases and J gave up 5 bases; unmatched junction bases: 6. The CDR3 length is 15 residues. The V gene's germline CDR1 is LNHDA and CDR2 SQIVND (reference sequence). The CDR3 loop reads CASSMTGVSNNEQFF. The DNA for the CDR3 is TGTGCCAGTAGTATGACAGGGGTATCGAACAATGAGCAGTTCTTC.

CDR3 in amino acids: CASSTGLDTGELFF. CDR3 DNA sequence: TGTGCCAGCAGCACTGGGTTGGACACCGGGGAGCTGTTTTTT. The chain has TRBV7-9 and TRBJ2-2, with D unclear. The CDR3 runs 14 residues. CDR1 SEHNR and CDR2 FQNEAQ come from the germline V gene (reference sequence). The germline V and J ends were trimmed by 5 bases and 3 bases, with 10 bases remaining between them.

The count of this clone is one. This sequence joins TRBV4-1 and TRBJ2-7; TRBD2 might be the D (6 bases). Germline V gives CDR1 MGHRA, CDR2 YSYEKL. V was shortened by 2 bases and J by 3 bases, with 11 bases between the two germline ends. This CDR3 region has 14 residues. The CDR3 loop is CASSQRGSDYEQYF. In DNA form, the CDR3 reads TGCGCCAGCAGCCAACGGGGGAGCGACTACGAGCAGTACTTC.

The V and J genes are TRBV6-1 and TRBJ2-3; D may be TRBD2 (6 bases). The V gene lost 2 bases and the J gene lost 2 bases, with 14 bases spanning the gap. The germline V gene encodes CDR1 MNHNS and CDR2 SASEGT. This CDR3 comprises 16 residues. The CDR3 DNA reads TGTGCCAGCAGTGAATGGGGACTGGGGCCCACAGATACGCAGTATTTT. It specifies CASSEWGLGPTDTQYF.

The chain carries TRBV28 and TRBJ2-7; 7 positions match TRBD2. V lost 8 bases and J lost 2; bases outside the gene matches: 9. CDR3 length: 14 residues. Germline V gene lookup returns CDR1 MDHEN and CDR2 SYDVKM. Written as DNA, the CDR3 is TGTGCCAGCCATAGACCGGGGGGAACCTACGAGCAGTACTTC. Translated: CASHRPGGTYEQYF.

The chain employs TRBV19 and TRBJ2-1; 12 bases align to TRBD2. Unmatched junction bases numbered 3, after V lost 5 bases and J lost 4 bases. This CDR3 is built from 15 residues. CDR1 LNHDA and CDR2 SQIVND come from the germline V gene (reference sequence). The CDR3 region is CASSPLAGGYNEQFF. In DNA form, the CDR3 reads TGTGCCAGTAGTCCACTAGCGGGAGGTTACAATGAGCAGTTCTTC.

The rearrangement joins TRBV27 to TRBJ2-2, with D possibly being TRBD1 or TRBD2 (5 bases each). This CDR3 comprises 16 residues. Germline CDR1 and CDR2: MNHEY and SMNVEV (reference sequence). V lost 8 bases, J lost 4 bases, and 20 bases lay in between. This CDR3 is CASAKGAGTGTGELFF. DNA for the CDR3: TGTGCCAGCGCGAAAGGAGCAGGGACGGGCACCGGGGAGCTGTTTTTT.

This clone came up once. The rearrangement links TRBV28 to TRBJ2-7; TRBD2 might be the D (5 bases). The CDR3 is 14 residues long. The germline V and J ends were trimmed by 7 bases and 3 bases, with 16 bases remaining between them. CDR1 and CDR2 from the germline V gene are MDHEN and SYDVKM. The CDR3 is CASTNPGDYYEQYF. CDR3 sequence (DNA): TGTGCCAGCACCAACCCCGGGGATTACTACGAGCAGTACTTC.

This clone has only one observation. The chain links TRBV4-1 to TRBJ2-3, with a tentative D call TRBD2 (6 bases). V lost 1 base to trimming and J lost 1 base, with 12 bases between them. The CDR3 contains 16 residues. The germline V gene encodes CDR1 MGHRA and CDR2 YSYEKL. CDR3 in DNA: TGCGCCAGCAGCCAAGGGCTAGCGCTCGGCACAGATACGCAGTATTTT. This encodes CASSQGLALGTDTQYF.

The chain carries TRBV2 and TRBJ1-5, with D hard to call. This CDR3 has 15 amino acids. V was pared by 3 bases and J by 0 bases, with 9 bases between. Per the germline V gene, CDR1 is SNHLY and CDR2 is FYNNEI. In DNA, the CDR3 is TGTGCCAGCAGTGAGAGGACGATTAGCAATCAGCCCCAGCATTTT. This sequence encodes CASSERTISNQPQHF.

This rearrangement joins TRBV6-5 to TRBJ2-5, with D uncertain. The end of the DNA aligns better with TRBJ2-7, so the J call may be wrong. Germline V lookup: CDR1 MNHEY, CDR2 SVGAGI. This CDR3 has 16 amino acids. Here the CDR3 DNA reads TGTGCCAGCAGTTACGACCCGGTTGGCAAACTTTACGAGCAGTACTTC. Translation gives CASSYDPVGKLYEQYF.

The chain carries TRBV27 and TRBJ1-5, with D possibly matching TRBD1 (5 bases). CDR1 is MNHEY and CDR2 is SMNVEV in the germline V gene (reference sequence). Deletions cut 3 bases from V and 6 bases from J, with 12 bases between. The CDR3 runs to 14 residues. This CDR3 reads CASSLLRGVQPQHF. The CDR3 DNA reads TGTGCCAGCAGTTTGTTAAGGGGAGTTCAGCCCCAGCATTTT.

V and J are TRBV2 and TRBJ2-7, with 7 bases that match TRBD2. Unmatched junction bases numbered 6, after V lost 10 bases and J lost 6 bases. Per the germline V gene, CDR1 is SNHLY and CDR2 is FYNNEI. The CDR3 contains 11 residues. In DNA, the CDR3 is TGTGCCACCCGGGGGGATTCCGAGCAGTACTTC. This sequence encodes CATRGDSEQYF. The full variable domain, in which reference TRBV2 and TRBJ2-7 provide the parts outside the CDR3, is EPEVTQTPSHQVTQMGQEVILRCVPISNHLYFYWYRQILGQKVEFLVSFYNNEISEKSEIFDDQFSVERPDGSNFTLKIRSTKLEDSAMYFCATRGDSEQYFGPGTRLTVT.

The chain couples TRBV6-1 to TRBJ2-7; D not resolved. V lost 4 bases to trimming and J lost 1 base, with 11 bases between them. In germline, CDR1 is MNHNS, CDR2 SASEGT. The CDR3 covers 14 residues. CDR3 in DNA: TGTGCCAGCAGTGCTTTAAGGCTTTCCTACGAGCAGTACTTC. Protein sequence: CASSALRLSYEQYF.

With regard to this clone: The identical CDR3 is also encoded by other nucleotide sequences in the sample. V gene TRBV19 combines with J gene TRBJ1-1; unclear D gene. Germline CDR1 reads LNHDA; CDR2 reads SQIVND (reference sequence). The V end lost 5 bases, the J end lost 0 bases, and 10 bases lay between the germline ends. This CDR3 has 14 residues. The CDR3 coding sequence is TGTGCCAGTAGTGCCGGGGTTATGAACACTGAAGCTTTCTTT. Translation gives CASSAGVMNTEAFF.

The V and J genes are TRBV5-5 and TRBJ2-7; TRBD1 agrees at 10 bases. V trimming: 2 bases; J trimming: 4 bases; junction bases outside the gene matches: 9. This CDR3 spans 16 amino acids. The germline V gene has CDR1 SGHKS and CDR2 YYEKEE (reference sequence). The CDR3 loop is CASSFSPRDRGYEQYF. CDR3 coding DNA: TGTGCCAGCAGCTTTAGTCCTCGGGACAGGGGATACGAGCAGTACTTC.

V usage is TRBV28 and J usage is TRBJ2-3; no clear D. The germline CDR1 and CDR2 sequences are MDHEN and SYDVKM. V gave up 3 bases and J gave up 7 bases, with 23 bases separating them. The CDR3 runs 17 residues. CDR3 nucleotides: TGTGCCAGCAGTTTGCCTTGGGCCGGCCCTGTGGAACATACGCAGTATTTT. It translates to CASSLPWAGPVEHTQYF.

Notes on this clone: Distinct nucleotide sequences in the sample also encode this CDR3. This chain joins TRBV27 and TRBJ2-7; TRBD2 aligns across 12 bases. The CDR3 sequence is 14 residues long. The J segment lost 5 bases and the V segment lost 6 bases, leaving 5 bases of the junction unmatched. CDR1 and CDR2 from the germline V gene are MNHEY and SMNVEV (reference sequence). CDR3: CASSARLAGDEQYF. CDR3 DNA: TGTGCCAGCAGCGCTCGACTAGCGGGAGACGAGCAGTACTTC.

The chain employs TRBV27 and TRBJ2-7, with 7 bases lining up with TRBD1. After removal of 5 bases from V and 5 bases from J, the junction contained 12 bases not matched to a gene. The length of the CDR3 is 15 residues. Germline V gene data show CDR1 as MNHEY and CDR2 as SMNVEV (reference sequence). Here the CDR3 reads CASSQTTGQFDEQYF. CDR3 nucleotide sequence: TGTGCCAGCAGTCAAACAACGGGACAGTTCGACGAGCAGTACTTC.

The J gene is TRBJ1-1, the V gene TRBV7-2; 12 bases match TRBD1. V was pared by 3 bases and J by 0 bases, with 8 bases of the junction left unmatched. CDR3 length: 18 amino acids. Germline CDR1 reads SGHTA; CDR2 reads FQGNSA. The CDR3 spells CASSFIRGQGAVNTEAFF. The CDR3, as DNA: TGTGCCAGCAGCTTTATTAGGGGACAGGGGGCGGTGAACACTGAAGCTTTCTTT.